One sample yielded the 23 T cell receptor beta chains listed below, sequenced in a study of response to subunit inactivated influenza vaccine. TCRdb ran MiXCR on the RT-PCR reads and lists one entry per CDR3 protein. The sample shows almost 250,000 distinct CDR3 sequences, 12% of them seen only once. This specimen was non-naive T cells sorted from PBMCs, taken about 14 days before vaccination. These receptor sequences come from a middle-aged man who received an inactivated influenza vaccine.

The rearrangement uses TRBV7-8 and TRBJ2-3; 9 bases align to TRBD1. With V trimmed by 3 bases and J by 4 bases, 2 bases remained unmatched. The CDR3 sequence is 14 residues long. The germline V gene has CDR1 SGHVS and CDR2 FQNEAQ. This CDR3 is CASSFRTGADTQYF. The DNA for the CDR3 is TGTGCCAGCAGCTTCCGGACAGGGGCAGATACGCAGTATTTT.

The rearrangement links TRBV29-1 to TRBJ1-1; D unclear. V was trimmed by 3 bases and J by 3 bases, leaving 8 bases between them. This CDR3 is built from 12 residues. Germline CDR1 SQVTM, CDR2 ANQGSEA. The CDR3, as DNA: TGCAGCGTTGATTTCCAATACACTGAAGCTTTCTTT. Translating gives CSVDFQYTEAFF.

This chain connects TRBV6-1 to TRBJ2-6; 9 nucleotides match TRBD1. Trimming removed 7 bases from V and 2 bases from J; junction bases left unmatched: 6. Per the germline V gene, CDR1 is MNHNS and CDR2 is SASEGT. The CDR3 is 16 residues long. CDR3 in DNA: TGTGCCAGCACCGGGACAGGGAGCGCTGGGGCCAACGTCCTGACTTTC. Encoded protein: CASTGTGSAGANVLTF.

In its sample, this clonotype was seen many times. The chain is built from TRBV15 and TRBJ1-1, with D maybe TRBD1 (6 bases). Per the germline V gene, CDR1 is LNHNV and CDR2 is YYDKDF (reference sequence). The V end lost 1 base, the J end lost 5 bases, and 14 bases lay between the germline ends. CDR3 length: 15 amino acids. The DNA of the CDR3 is TGTGCCACCAGCAGAGGGGGGGCCGTTGGGACTGAAGCTTTCTTT. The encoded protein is CATSRGGAVGTEAFF.

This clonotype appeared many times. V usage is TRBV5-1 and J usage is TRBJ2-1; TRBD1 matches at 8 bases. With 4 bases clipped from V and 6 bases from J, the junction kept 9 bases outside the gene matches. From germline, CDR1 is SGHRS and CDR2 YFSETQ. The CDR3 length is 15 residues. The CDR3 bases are TGCGCCAGCAGCGTTGGGGACAGGCCGATCAATGAGCAGTTCTTC. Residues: CASSVGDRPINEQFF.

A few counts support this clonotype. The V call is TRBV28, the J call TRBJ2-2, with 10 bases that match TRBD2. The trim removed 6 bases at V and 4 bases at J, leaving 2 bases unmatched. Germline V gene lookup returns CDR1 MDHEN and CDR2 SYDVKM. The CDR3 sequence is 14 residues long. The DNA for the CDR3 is TGTGCCAGCAGGGCTAGCGGGAGCACCGGGGAGCTGTTTTTT. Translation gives CASRASGSTGELFF.

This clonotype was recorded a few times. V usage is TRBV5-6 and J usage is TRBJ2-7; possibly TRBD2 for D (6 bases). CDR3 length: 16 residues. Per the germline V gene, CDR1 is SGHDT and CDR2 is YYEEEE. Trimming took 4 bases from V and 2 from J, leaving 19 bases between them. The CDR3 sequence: CASSRTGAGLTYEQYF. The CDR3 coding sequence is TGTGCCAGCAGCCGCACCGGGGCGGGACTGACCTACGAGCAGTACTTC.

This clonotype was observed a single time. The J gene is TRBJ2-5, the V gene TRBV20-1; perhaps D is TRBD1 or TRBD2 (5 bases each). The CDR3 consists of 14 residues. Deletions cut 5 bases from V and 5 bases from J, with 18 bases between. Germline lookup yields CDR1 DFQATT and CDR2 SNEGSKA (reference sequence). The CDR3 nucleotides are TGCAGTGCTCCCCTCCAATGGGGGTGGGAGACCCAGTACTTC. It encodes CSAPLQWGWETQYF.

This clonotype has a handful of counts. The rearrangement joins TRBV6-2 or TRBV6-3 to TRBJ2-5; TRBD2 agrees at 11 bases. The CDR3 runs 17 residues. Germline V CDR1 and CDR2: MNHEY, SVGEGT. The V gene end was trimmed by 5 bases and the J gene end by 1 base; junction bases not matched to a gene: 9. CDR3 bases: TGTGCCAGCAGTAAAAGACTAGCGGGGCCGTTCCAAGAGACCCAGTACTTC. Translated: CASSKRLAGPFQETQYF.

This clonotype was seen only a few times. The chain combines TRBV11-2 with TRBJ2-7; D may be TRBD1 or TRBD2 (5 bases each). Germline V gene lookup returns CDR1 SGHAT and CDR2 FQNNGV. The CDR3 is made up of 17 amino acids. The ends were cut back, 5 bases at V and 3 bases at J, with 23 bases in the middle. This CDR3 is CASSPTPGQGEFYEQYF. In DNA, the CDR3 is TGTGCCAGCAGCCCCACCCCGGGCCAGGGAGAGTTCTACGAGCAGTACTTC.

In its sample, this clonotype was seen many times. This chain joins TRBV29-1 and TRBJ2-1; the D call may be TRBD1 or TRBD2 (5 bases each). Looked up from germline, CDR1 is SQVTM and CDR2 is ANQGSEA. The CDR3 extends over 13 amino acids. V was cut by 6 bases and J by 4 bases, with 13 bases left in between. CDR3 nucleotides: TGCAGCGTGGGACCCTCCTTGTACAATGAGCAGTTCTTC. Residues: CSVGPSLYNEQFF.

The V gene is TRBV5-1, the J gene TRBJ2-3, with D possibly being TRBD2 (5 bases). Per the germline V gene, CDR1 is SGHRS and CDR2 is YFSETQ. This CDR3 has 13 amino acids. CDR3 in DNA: TGCGCTACTGGTAGGGAGAGCACAGATACGCAGTATTTT. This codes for CATGRESTDTQYF. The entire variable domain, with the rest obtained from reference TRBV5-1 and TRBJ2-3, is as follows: KAGVTQTPRYLIKTRGQQVTLSCSPISGHRSVSWYQQTPGQGLQFLFEYFSETQRNKGNFPGRFSGRQFSNSRSEMNVSTLELGDSALYLCATGRESTDTQYFGPGTRLTVL.

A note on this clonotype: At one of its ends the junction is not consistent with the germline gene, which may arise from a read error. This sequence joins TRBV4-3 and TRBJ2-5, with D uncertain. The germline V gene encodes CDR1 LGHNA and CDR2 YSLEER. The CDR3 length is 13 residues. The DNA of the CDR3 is TGCGCCAGCAGCCAATGGAGTAAGACCCCCCGGAGCTTC. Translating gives CASSQWSKTPRSF.

DNA for the CDR3: TGTGCCAGCAGCTCTATCGGGACAGGGCGCGAGACCCAGTACTTC. It encodes CASSSIGTGRETQYF. V is TRBV5-5 and J is TRBJ2-5; 9 positions match TRBD1. Germline-derived CDR1 and CDR2 are SGHKS and YYEKEE (reference sequence). J was trimmed by 5 bases and V by 3 bases; bases with no gene match: 8. The CDR3 spans 15 residues.

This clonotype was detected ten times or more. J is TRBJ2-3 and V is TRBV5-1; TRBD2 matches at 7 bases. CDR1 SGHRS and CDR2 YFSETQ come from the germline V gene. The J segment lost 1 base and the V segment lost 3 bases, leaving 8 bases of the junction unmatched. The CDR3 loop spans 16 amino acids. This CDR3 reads CASSSQTLAGTDTQYF. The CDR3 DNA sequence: TGCGCCAGCAGCTCGCAGACTCTAGCGGGCACAGATACGCAGTATTTT. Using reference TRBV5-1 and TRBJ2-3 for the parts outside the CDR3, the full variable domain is KAGVTQTPRYLIKTRGQQVTLSCSPISGHRSVSWYQQTPGQGLQFLFEYFSETQRNKGNFPGRFSGRQFSNSRSEMNVSTLELGDSALYLCASSSQTLAGTDTQYFGPGTRLTVL.

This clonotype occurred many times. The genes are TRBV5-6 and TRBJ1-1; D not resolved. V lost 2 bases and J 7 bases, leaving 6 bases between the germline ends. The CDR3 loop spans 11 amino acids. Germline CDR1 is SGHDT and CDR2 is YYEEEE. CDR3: CASSLPGEAFF. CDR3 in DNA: TGTGCCAGCAGCTTACCGGGTGAAGCTTTCTTT. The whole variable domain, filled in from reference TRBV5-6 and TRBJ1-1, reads DAGVTQSPTHLIKTRGQQVTLRCSPKSGHDTVSWYQQALGQGPQFIFQYYEEEERQRGNFPDRFSGHQFPNYSSELNVNALLLGDSALYLCASSLPGEAFFGQGTRLTVV.

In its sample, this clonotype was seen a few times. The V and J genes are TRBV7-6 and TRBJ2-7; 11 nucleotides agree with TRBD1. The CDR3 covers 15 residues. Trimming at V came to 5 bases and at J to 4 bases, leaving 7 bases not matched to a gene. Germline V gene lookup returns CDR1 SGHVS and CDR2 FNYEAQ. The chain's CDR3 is CASSPRDRGSYEQYF. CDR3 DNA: TGTGCCAGCAGCCCACGGGACAGGGGGTCATACGAGCAGTACTTC.

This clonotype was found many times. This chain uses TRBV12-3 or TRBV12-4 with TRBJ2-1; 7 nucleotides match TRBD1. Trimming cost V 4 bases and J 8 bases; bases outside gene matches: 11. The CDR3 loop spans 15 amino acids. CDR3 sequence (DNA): TGTGCCAGCAGTTCTAGGACAGGTGGGGATTATGAGCAGTTCTTC. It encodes CASSSRTGGDYEQFF.

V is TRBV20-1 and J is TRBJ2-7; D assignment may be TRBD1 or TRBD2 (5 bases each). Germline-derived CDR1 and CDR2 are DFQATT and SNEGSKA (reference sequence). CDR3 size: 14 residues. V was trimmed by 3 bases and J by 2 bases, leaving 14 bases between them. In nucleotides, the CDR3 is TGCAGTGCTAGTTGGCAGGGAGCGACCTACGAGCAGTACTTC. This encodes CSASWQGATYEQYF.

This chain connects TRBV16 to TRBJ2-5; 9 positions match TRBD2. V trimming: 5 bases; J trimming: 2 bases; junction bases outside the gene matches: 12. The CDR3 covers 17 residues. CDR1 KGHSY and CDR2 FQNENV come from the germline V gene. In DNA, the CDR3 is TGTGCCAGCAGCAGAGGCCGAGGACTAGCGTATCAAGAGACCCAGTACTTC. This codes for CASSRGRGLAYQETQYF.

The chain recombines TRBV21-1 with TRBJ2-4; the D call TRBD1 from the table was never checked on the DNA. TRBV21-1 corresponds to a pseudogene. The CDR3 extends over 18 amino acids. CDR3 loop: CASSREPGTGVDKNIQYF. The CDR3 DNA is TGTGCCAGCAGCAGAGAACCCGGGACAGGGGTGGACAAAAACATTCAGTACTTC.

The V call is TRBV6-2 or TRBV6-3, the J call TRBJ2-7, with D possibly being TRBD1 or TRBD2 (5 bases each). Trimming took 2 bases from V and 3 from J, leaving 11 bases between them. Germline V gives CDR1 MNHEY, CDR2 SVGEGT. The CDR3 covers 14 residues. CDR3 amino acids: CASSYRGEGYEQYF. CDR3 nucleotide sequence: TGTGCCAGCAGTTACAGGGGAGAAGGCTACGAGCAGTACTTC.

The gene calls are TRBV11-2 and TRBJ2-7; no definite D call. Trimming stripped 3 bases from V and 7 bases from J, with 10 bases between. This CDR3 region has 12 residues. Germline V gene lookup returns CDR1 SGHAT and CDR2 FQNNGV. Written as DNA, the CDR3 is TGTGCCAGCAGCTTGGGCCGAACAGAGCAGTACTTC. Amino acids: CASSLGRTEQYF.